The entry below describes one T cell receptor (beta chain). Its antigen is unidentified. The data are from a study of cytomegalovirus exposure and HLA in healthy donors. Separate from the roughly 720-subject first cohort was the 120-subject validation cohort, to which the donors belonged. V dropped 11 bases and J dropped 4 bases, with 15 bases sitting between them. CDR1 and CDR2 (germline): ENHRY, SYGVKD. The CDR3 covers 13 residues. This table comes from immunoSEQ multiplex PCR, and its TCRdb copy is limited to in-frame clones, with some not included. The sample contains about 69,000 clones, under 96% of which appear only once. Whole-study results and caveats: Three chains linked to CMV were shown in vitro to be specific for CMV antigens. Cytomegalovirus-associated TCR beta chains were listed, numbering 150 to 200.

The clonotype was recovered from a woman aged 18-29 years in good health and CMV-seropositive. Sequenced: PBMCs. This sequence joins TRBV10-3 and TRBJ2-1; weak D call: TRBD2 (6 bases). The CDR3 nucleotides are TGTGCCCACGGAGGGCCGTTTTACAATGAGCAGTTCTTC. Encoded protein: CAHGGPFYNEQFF.